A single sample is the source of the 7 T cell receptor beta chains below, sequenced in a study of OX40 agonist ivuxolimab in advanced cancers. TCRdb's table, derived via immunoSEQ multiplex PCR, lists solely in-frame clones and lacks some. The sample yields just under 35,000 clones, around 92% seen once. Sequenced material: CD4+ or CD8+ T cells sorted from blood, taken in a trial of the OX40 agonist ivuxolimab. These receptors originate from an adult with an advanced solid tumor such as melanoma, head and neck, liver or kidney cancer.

As DNA, the CDR3 is TGTGCCAGCAGCTTACGGTTCAACAGGGATCCGGGGGAGCAGTACTTC. It specifies CASSLRFNRDPGEQYF. V and J are TRBV11-3 and TRBJ2-7; possibly TRBD1 for D (6 bases). CDR1 and CDR2 from the germline V gene are SGHNT and YENEEA. The germline V and J ends were trimmed by 2 bases and 7 bases, with 21 bases remaining between them. The CDR3 consists of 16 residues.

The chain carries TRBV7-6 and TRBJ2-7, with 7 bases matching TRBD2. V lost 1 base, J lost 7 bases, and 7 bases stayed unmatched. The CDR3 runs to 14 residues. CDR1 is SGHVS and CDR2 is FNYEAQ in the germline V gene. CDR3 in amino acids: CASSLGGRSGEQYF. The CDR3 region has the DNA TGTGCCAGCAGCTTAGGCGGGAGATCGGGGGAGCAGTACTTC.

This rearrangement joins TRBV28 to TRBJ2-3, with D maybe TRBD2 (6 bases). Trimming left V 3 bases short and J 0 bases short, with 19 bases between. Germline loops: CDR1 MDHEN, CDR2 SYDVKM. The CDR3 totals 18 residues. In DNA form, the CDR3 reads TGTGCCAGCAGTTTTTTTGGTAGGGATAGCGGTAGCACAGATACGCAGTATTTT. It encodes CASSFFGRDSGSTDTQYF. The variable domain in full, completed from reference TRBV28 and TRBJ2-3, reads DVKVTQSSRYLVKRTGEKVFLECVQDMDHENMFWYRQDPGLGLRLIYFSYDVKMKEKGDIPEGYSVSREKKERFSLILESASTNQTSMYLCASSFFGRDSGSTDTQYFGPGTRLTVL.

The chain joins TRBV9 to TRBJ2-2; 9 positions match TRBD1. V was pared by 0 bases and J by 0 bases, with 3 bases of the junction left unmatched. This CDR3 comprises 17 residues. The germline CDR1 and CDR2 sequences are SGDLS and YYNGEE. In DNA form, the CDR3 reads TGTGCCAGCAGCGTAGCCCGACAGGGGGCGAACACCGGGGAGCTGTTTTTT. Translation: CASSVARQGANTGELFF.

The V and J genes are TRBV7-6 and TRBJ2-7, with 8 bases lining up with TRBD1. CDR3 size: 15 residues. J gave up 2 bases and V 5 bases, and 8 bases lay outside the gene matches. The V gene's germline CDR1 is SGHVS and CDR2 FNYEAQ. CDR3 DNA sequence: TGTGCCAGCAGCCCCCCGGACAGGGCCCCCTACGAGCAGTACTTC. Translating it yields CASSPPDRAPYEQYF.

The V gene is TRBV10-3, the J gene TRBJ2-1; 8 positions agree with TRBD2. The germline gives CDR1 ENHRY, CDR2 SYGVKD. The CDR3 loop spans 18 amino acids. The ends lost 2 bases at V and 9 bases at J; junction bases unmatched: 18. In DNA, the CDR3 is TGTGCCATCAGTGAGCCTTCCCGGGAGGGGGAACAGGCTCTTGAGCAGTTCTTC. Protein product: CAISEPSREGEQALEQFF.

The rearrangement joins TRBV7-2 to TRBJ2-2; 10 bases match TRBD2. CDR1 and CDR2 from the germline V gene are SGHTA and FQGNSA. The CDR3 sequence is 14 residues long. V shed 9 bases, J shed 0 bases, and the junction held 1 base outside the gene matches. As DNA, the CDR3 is TGTGCCAGGACTAGCGGGCCGAACACCGGGGAGCTGTTTTTT. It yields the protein CARTSGPNTGELFF.